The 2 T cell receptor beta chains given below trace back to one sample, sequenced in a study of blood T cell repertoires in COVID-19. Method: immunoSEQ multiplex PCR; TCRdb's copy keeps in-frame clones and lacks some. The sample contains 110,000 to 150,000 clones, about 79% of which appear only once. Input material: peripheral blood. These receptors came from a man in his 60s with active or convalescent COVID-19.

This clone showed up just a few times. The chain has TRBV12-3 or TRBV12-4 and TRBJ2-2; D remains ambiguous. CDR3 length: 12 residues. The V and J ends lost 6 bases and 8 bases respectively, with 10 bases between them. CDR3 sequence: CASRAPGGELFF. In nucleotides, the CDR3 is TGTGCCAGCAGGGCACCGGGTGGGGAGCTGTTTTTT.

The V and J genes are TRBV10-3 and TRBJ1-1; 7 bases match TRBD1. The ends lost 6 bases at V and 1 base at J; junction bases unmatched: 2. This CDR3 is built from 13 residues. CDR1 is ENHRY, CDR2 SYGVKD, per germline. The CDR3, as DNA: TGTGCCATCAGCAACAGGGGGAACACTGAAGCTTTCTTT. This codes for CAISNRGNTEAFF.